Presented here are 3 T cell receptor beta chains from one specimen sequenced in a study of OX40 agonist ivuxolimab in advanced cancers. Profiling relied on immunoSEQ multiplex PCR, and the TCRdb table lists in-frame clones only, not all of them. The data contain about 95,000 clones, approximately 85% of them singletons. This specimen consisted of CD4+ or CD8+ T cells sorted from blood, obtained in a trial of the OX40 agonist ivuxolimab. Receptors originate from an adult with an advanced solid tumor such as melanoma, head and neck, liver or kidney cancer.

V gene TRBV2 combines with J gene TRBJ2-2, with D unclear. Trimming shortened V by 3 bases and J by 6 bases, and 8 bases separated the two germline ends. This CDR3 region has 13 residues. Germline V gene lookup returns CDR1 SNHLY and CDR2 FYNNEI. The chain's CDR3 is CASSEFEAGELFF. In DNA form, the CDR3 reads TGTGCCAGCAGTGAGTTCGAGGCCGGGGAGCTGTTTTTT.

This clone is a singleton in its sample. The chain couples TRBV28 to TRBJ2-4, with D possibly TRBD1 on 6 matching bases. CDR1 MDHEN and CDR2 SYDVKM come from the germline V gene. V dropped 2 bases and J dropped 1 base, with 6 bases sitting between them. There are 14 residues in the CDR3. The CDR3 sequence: CASSLQGAKNIQYF. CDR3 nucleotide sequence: TGTGCCAGCAGTTTACAGGGGGCCAAAAACATTCAGTACTTC.

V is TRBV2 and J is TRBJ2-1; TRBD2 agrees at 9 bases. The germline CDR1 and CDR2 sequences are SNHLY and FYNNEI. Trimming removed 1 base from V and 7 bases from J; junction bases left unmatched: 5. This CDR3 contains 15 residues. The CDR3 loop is CASSEGGLAENEQFF. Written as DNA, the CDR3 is TGTGCCAGCAGTGAAGGGGGACTAGCTGAAAATGAGCAGTTCTTC.